The 10 T cell receptor beta chains listed next were all sequenced from one sample in a study of neurological immune-mediated disorders. TCRdb independently ran MiXCR on the 5' RACE reads; one entry per CDR3 protein. The repertoire holds about 30,000 distinct CDR3 sequences, about 16% seen once, with 25% to 30% in the top ten. Sequences were obtained from PBMCs. The receptors were sampled from a man between 65 and 85 years old in good health.

This sequence joins TRBV11-1 and TRBJ2-1; 14 bases line up with TRBD2. J lost 10 bases, V lost 8 bases, and 7 bases had no gene match. CDR3 length: 14 residues. Germline values: CDR1 SGHAT, CDR2 FQDESV (reference sequence). The CDR3 here is CASQGTSGGREQFF. CDR3 coding DNA: TGTGCCAGCCAAGGGACTAGCGGGGGAAGAGAGCAGTTCTTC.

Points on this clonotype: Being one base from a much bigger clone, this may be a read error. V gene TRBV7-2 combines with J gene TRBJ2-7, with D hard to call. CDR3 length: 14 amino acids. Germline V gives CDR1 SGHTA, CDR2 FQGNSA. V was pared by 2 bases and J by 3 bases, with 11 bases between. The CDR3: CASSLSDGRYEQYF. The CDR3 DNA sequence: TGTGCCAGCAGCTTATCGGACGGACGCTACGAGCAGTACTTC.

On this clonotype: At one end the junction does not follow the germline gene, possibly because of a read error. The chain has TRBV28 and TRBJ1-4, with TRBD1 as a possible D gene (6 bases). In germline, CDR1 is MDHEN, CDR2 SYDVKM. This CDR3 has 15 residues. In nucleotides, the CDR3 is TGTGCCAGCAGTTTGGGGGGGACAACCAATGAAAAACTGTTTTTT. Translated, it gives CASSLGGTTNEKLFF.

This clonotype was observed at least ten times. V is TRBV7-8 and J is TRBJ2-3, with a weak D call TRBD2 (5 bases). The CDR3 sequence is 16 residues long. Germline V gene lookup returns CDR1 SGHVS and CDR2 FQNEAQ. The V and J ends lost 4 bases and 2 bases respectively, with 16 bases between them. The CDR3 region has the DNA TGTGCCAGCAGCTCAGGTAGCGCCACCTACACAGATACGCAGTATTTT. This translates into CASSSGSATYTDTQYF.

As to this clonotype: This may be a read error: a much more frequent sequence differs by one nucleotide. The chain employs TRBV7-2 and TRBJ2-2, with TRBD1 identical over 12 bases. Germline CDR1 is SGHTA and CDR2 is FQGNSA. The CDR3 sequence is 16 residues long. The CDR3 is CVSSLGTGGAGGELFF. The CDR3 nucleotides read TGTGTCAGCAGTCTAGGGACAGGGGGCGCAGGCGGGGAGCTGTTTTTT.

This clonotype was observed many times. This chain uses TRBV29-1 with TRBJ2-5, with TRBD1 matching over 7 bases. V gave up 7 bases and J gave up 4 bases; unmatched junction bases: 18. Germline CDR1 SQVTM, CDR2 ANQGSEA. The CDR3 is 16 amino acids. The CDR3 sequence is CSAILWTGSAIETQYF. CDR3 nucleotides: TGCAGCGCTATATTGTGGACAGGCTCCGCGATAGAGACCCAGTACTTC.

This clonotype is deemed medium-sized. The V gene is TRBV5-1, the J gene TRBJ2-2; unclear D gene. V was clipped by 4 bases and J by 1 base, with 14 bases between them. The CDR3 covers 16 residues. The germline CDR1 and CDR2 sequences are SGHRS and YFSETQ. DNA for the CDR3: TGCGCCAGCAGCCCCCAAATTCGGTTGAACACCGGGGAGCTGTTTTTT. Translating it yields CASSPQIRLNTGELFF.

This clonotype was seen many times. The chain is built from TRBV7-2 and TRBJ2-2, with D hard to call. Between the trimmed V and J ends, which lost 7 bases and 6 bases, there was a span of 15 bases. The CDR3 contains 14 residues. CDR1 SGHTA and CDR2 FQGNSA come from the germline V gene. CDR3 residues: CASTLSSTSGELFF. CDR3 in DNA: TGTGCCAGCACGCTCAGTTCGACGTCCGGGGAGCTGTTTTTT.

This clonotype has at least ten counts. The chain employs TRBV12-3 or TRBV12-4 and TRBJ2-2; D may be TRBD2 (9 bases). The CDR3 extends over 16 amino acids. The V gene lost 6 bases and the J gene lost 6 bases, with 20 bases spanning the gap. The CDR3 region has the DNA TGTGCCAGCAGCCCCAGGGGGCGGGGGGGCCCCGGGGAGCTGTTTTTT. It codes for CASSPRGRGGPGELFF.

The sample holds many counts of this clonotype. The chain couples TRBV6-2 or TRBV6-3 to TRBJ2-2; D is unclear. The germline gives CDR1 MNHEY, CDR2 SVGEGT. With 6 bases removed from V and 8 bases from J, the gap between germline ends came to 19 bases. The CDR3 sequence is 15 residues long. The CDR3 is CASSSTALFDGELFF. CDR3 bases: TGTGCCAGCAGCTCGACGGCCCTTTTTGATGGGGAGCTGTTTTTT.